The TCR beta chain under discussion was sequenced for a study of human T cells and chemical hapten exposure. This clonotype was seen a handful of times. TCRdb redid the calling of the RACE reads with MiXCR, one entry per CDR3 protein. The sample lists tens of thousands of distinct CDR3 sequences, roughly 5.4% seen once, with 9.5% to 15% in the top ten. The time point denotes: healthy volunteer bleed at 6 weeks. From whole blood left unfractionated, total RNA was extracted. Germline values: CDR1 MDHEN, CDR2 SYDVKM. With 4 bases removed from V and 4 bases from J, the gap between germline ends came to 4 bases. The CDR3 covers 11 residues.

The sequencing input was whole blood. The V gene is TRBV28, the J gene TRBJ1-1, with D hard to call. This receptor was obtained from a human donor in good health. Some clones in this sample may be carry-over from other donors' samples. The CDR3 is CASSWSTEAFF. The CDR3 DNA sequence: TGTGCCAGCAGTTGGAGCACTGAAGCTTTCTTT.